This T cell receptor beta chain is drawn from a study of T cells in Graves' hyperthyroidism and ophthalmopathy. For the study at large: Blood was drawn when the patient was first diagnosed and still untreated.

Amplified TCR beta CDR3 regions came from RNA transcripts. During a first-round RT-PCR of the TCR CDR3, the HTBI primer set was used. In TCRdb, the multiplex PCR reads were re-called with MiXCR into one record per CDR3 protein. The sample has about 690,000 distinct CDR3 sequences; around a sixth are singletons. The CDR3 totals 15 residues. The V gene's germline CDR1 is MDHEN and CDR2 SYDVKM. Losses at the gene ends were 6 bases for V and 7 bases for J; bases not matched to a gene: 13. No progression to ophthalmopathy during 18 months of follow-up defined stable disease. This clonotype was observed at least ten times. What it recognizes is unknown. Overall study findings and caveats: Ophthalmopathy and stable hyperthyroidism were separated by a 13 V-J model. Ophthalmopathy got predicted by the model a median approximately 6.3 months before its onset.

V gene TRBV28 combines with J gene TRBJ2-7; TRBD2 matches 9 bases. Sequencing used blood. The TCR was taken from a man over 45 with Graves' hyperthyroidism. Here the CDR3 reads CASSPSGGGREEQYF. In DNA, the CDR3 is TGTGCCAGCAGCCCCTCGGGTGGCGGGAGGGAAGAGCAGTACTTC.